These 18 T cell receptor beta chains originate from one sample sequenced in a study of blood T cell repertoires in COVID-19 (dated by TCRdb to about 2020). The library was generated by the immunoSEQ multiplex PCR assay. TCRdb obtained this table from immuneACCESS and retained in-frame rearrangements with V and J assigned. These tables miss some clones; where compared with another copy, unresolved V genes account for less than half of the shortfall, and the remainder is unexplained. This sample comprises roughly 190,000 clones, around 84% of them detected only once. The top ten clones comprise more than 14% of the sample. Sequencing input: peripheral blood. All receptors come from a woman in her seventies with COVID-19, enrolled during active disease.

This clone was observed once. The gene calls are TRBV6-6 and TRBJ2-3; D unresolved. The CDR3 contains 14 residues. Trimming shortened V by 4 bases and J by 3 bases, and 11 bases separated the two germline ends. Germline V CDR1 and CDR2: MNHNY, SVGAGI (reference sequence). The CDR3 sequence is CASSSPTGTDTQYF. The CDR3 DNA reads TGTGCCAGCAGTTCCCCTACCGGGACAGATACGCAGTATTTT.

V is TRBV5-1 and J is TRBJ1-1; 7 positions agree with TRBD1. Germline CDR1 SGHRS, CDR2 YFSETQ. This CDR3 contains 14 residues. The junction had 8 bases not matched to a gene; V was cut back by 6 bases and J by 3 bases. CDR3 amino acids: CASTKTGVDTEAFF. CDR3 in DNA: TGCGCCAGCACAAAAACAGGGGTCGACACTGAAGCTTTCTTT.

CDR3 in DNA: TGTGCCACCAGCAGTACGACTAGAGGGGAGACCCAGTACTTC. Translated: CATSSTTRGETQYF. V usage is TRBV15 and J usage is TRBJ2-5; perhaps TRBD2 as D (6 bases). V lost 3 bases, J lost 5 bases, and 13 bases lay in between. The CDR3 is made up of 14 amino acids. The germline V gene encodes CDR1 LNHNV and CDR2 YYDKDF (reference sequence).

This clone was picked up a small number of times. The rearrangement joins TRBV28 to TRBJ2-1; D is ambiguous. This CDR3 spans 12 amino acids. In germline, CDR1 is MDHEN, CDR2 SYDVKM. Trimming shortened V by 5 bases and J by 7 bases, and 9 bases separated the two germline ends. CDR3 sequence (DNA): TGTGCCAGCAGTCCTCACACAAATGAGCAGTTCTTC. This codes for CASSPHTNEQFF.

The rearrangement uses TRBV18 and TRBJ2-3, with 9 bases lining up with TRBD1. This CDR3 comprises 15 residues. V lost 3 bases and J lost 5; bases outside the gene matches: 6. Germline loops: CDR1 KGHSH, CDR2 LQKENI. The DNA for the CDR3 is TGTGCCAGCTCACCGGGACAGGGAGTGCAAGATACGCAGTATTTT. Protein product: CASSPGQGVQDTQYF.

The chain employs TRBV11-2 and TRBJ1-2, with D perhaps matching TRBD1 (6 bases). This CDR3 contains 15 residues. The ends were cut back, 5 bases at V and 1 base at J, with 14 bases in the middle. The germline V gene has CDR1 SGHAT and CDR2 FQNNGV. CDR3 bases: TGTGCCAGCAGCCCGCAGGGGCGTTTTAACTATGGCTACACCTTC. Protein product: CASSPQGRFNYGYTF. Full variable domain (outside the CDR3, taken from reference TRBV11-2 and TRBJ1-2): EAGVAQSPRYKIIEKRQSVAFWCNPISGHATLYWYQQILGQGPKLLIQFQNNGVVDDSQLPKDRFSAERLKGVDSTLKIQPAKLEDSAVYLCASSPQGRFNYGYTFGSGTRLTVV.

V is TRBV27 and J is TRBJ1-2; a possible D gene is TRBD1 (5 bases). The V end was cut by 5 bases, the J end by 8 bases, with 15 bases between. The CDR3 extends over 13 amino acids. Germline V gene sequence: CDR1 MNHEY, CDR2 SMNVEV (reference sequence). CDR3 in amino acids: CASSGGGPLGYTF. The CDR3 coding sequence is TGTGCCAGCAGTGGGGGGGGTCCGTTGGGCTACACCTTC.

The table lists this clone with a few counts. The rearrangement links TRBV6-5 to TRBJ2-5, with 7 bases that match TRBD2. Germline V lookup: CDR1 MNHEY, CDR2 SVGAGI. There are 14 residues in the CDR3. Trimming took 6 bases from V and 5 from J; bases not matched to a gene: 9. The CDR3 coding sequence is TGTGCCAGCAGCCGGACTAGGTTAAGGGAGACCCAGTACTTC. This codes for CASSRTRLRETQYF.

The CDR3 is CASSPPSRQNTEAFF. In DNA, the CDR3 is TGTGCCAGCTCACCACCCTCAAGACAGAACACTGAAGCTTTCTTT. V usage is TRBV18 and J usage is TRBJ1-1, with D uncertain. This CDR3 contains 15 residues. Between the trimmed V and J ends, which lost 0 bases and 1 base, there was a span of 9 bases. CDR1 and CDR2 from the germline V gene are KGHSH and LQKENI.

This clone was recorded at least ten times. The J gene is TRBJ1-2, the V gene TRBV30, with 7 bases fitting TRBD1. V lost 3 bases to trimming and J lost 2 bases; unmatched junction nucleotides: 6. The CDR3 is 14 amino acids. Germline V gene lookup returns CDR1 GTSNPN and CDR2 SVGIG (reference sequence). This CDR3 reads CAWRGGAKNYGYTF. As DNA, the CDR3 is TGTGCCTGGAGAGGGGGCGCCAAAAACTATGGCTACACCTTC.

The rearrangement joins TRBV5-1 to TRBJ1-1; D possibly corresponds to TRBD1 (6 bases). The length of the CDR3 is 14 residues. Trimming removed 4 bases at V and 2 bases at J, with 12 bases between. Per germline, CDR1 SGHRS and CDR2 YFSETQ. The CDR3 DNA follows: TGCGCCAGCAGCCCCCGGACAGCAAACACTGAAGCTTTCTTT. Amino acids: CASSPRTANTEAFF.

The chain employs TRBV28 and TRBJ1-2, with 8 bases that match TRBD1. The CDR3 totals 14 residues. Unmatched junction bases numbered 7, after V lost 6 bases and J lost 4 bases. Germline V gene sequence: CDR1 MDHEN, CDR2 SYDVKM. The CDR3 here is CASRPGQDLYGYTF. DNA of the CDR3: TGTGCCAGCAGACCGGGACAGGACCTCTATGGCTACACCTTC.

CDR3 sequence reads: CASSLASGTSYEQYF. The DNA of the CDR3 is TGCGCCAGCAGCTTAGCAAGCGGGACCTCCTACGAGCAGTACTTC. The rearrangement joins TRBV5-1 to TRBJ2-7, with TRBD2 identical over 7 bases. The ends lost 2 bases at V and 0 bases at J; junction bases unmatched: 5. Germline values: CDR1 SGHRS, CDR2 YFSETQ. The CDR3 is 15 residues long.

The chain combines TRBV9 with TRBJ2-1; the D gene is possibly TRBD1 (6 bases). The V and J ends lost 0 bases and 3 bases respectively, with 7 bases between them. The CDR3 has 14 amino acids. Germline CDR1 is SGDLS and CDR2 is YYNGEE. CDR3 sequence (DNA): TGTGCCAGCAGCGTAGAGGACAGCTACAATGAGCAGTTCTTC. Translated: CASSVEDSYNEQFF.

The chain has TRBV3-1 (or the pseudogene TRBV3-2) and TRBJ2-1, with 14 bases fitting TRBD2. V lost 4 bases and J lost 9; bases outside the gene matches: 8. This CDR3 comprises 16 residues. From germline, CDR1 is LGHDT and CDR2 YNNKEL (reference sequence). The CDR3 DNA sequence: TGTGCCAGCAGCCCCCGGACTAGCGGGAGGTACGGTGAGCAGTTCTTC. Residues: CASSPRTSGRYGEQFF.

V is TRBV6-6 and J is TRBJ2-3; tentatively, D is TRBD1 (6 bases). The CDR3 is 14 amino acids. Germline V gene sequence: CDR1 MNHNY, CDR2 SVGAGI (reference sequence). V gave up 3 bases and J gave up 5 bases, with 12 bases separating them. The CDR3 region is CASSYSGDRDTQYF. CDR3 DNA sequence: TGTGCCAGCAGTTATTCAGGGGATCGAGATACGCAGTATTTT.

The CDR3 sequence is CASSYRPDRGSYGYTF. In DNA, the CDR3 is TGTGCCAGCAGTTACCGGCCGGACAGGGGGAGCTATGGCTACACCTTC. The chain carries TRBV6-6 and TRBJ1-2; 10 nucleotides agree with TRBD1. V lost 2 bases to trimming and J lost 4 bases; unmatched junction nucleotides: 7. CDR3 size: 16 residues. Germline loops: CDR1 MNHNY, CDR2 SVGAGI (reference sequence).

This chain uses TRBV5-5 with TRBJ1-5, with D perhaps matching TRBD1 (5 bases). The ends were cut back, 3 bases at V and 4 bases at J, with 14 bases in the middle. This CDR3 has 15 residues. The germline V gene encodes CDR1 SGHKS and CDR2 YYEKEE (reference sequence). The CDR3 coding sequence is TGTGCCAGCAGCTCCCGGGGGGGATGGAATCAGCCCCAGCATTTT. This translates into CASSSRGGWNQPQHF.